A single sample gave rise to the 14 T cell receptor beta chains below, sequenced in a study of T cell clones after liver transplantation. Only in-frame clones appear in the TCRdb table, and some are missing; sequencing was by immunoSEQ multiplex PCR. The data contain about 80,000 clones, around four fifths of them singletons. The sequences come from CD4+ T cells from blood, collected approximately 3.5 years after liver transplant. All receptors derive from a human patient who received a liver transplant. Part of the T cell pool may stem from the graft donor.

This chain uses TRBV28 with TRBJ1-5; tentatively, D is TRBD1 (5 bases). This CDR3 spans 15 amino acids. Germline assignment: CDR1 MDHEN and CDR2 SYDVKM. Deletions cut 6 bases from V and 1 base from J, with 13 bases between. CDR3 residues: CASSAIWGSNQPQHF. The CDR3 DNA reads as TGTGCCAGCAGCGCAATTTGGGGGAGCAATCAGCCCCAGCATTTT.

The chain is built from TRBV7-2 and TRBJ1-1; D perhaps matches TRBD1 (5 bases). CDR1 is SGHTA and CDR2 is FQGNSA in the germline V gene. This CDR3 region has 15 residues. V was pared by 5 bases and J by 0 bases, with 13 bases between. The CDR3 spells CASSPSPTVNTEAFF. For the CDR3, the DNA is TGTGCCAGCAGCCCCAGCCCGACAGTGAACACTGAAGCTTTCTTT. The whole variable domain, filled in from reference TRBV7-2 and TRBJ1-1, reads GAGVSQSPSNKVTEKGKDVELRCDPISGHTALYWYRQSLGQGLEFLIYFQGNSAPDKSGLPSDRFSAERTGGSVSTLTIQRTQQEDSAVYLCASSPSPTVNTEAFFGQGTRLTVV.

The V call is TRBV7-8, the J call TRBJ1-4; no clear D gene. The germline CDR1 and CDR2 sequences are SGHVS and FQNEAQ. The CDR3 covers 13 residues. With 5 bases removed from V and 5 bases from J, the gap between germline ends came to 9 bases. The CDR3 bases are TGTGCCAGCAGCCTTAACGCAAATGAAAAACTGTTTTTT. Its protein product is CASSLNANEKLFF.

The V and J genes are TRBV5-6 and TRBJ2-3; unclear D gene. Germline CDR1 SGHDT, CDR2 YYEEEE. Trimming removed 1 base from V and 3 bases from J, with 6 bases in between. CDR3 length equals 13 residues. DNA for the CDR3: TGTGCCAGCAGCTTGAAAGGGACAGATACGCAGTATTTT. It is translated as CASSLKGTDTQYF.

This clone appeared a few times. The chain uses TRBV27 and TRBJ2-7, with 8 bases matching TRBD1. V lost 4 bases, J lost 2 bases, and 4 bases stayed unmatched. CDR1 and CDR2 from the germline V gene are MNHEY and SMNVEV (reference sequence). The CDR3 length is 14 residues. The CDR3 region is CASSSPGQAYEQYF. As DNA, the CDR3 is TGTGCCAGCAGTTCGCCGGGACAGGCCTACGAGCAGTACTTC.

The V call is TRBV6-1, the J call TRBJ1-2; D is ambiguous. Looked up from germline, CDR1 is MNHNS and CDR2 is SASEGT. CDR3 length: 15 amino acids. Trimming took off 4 bases at V and 5 bases at J, with 17 bases between the two ends. The CDR3 region has the DNA TGTGCCAGCAGTGGTACCCAGACTGAGCATTATGGCTACACCTTC. It encodes CASSGTQTEHYGYTF.

The rearrangement joins TRBV5-1 to TRBJ1-2; 7 bases map to TRBD1. Per the germline V gene, CDR1 is SGHRS and CDR2 is YFSETQ. CDR3 size: 14 residues. Losses at the gene ends were 1 base for V and 6 bases for J; bases not matched to a gene: 6. For the CDR3, the DNA is TGCGCCAGCAGCTTGACAGGGGCGAAGCATGGCTACACCTTC. Translated: CASSLTGAKHGYTF. The full variable domain, completed using reference TRBV5-1 and TRBJ1-2, is KAGVTQTPRYLIKTRGQQVTLSCSPISGHRSVSWYQQTPGQGLQFLFEYFSETQRNKGNFPGRFSGRQFSNSRSEMNVSTLELGDSALYLCASSLTGAKHGYTFGSGTRLTVV.

This chain connects TRBV6-5 to TRBJ1-5, with a weak D call TRBD1 (5 bases). Germline CDR1 is MNHEY and CDR2 is SVGAGI. The CDR3 extends over 14 amino acids. The V gene lost 6 bases and the J gene lost 0 bases, with 9 bases spanning the gap. The DNA of the CDR3 is TGTGCCAGCAGCCGGGACTTTAGCAATCAGCCCCAGCATTTT. Amino acids: CASSRDFSNQPQHF.

V usage is TRBV7-2 and J usage is TRBJ1-5; no firm D call. Germline V gene data show CDR1 as SGHTA and CDR2 as FQGNSA. The V end lost 4 bases, the J end lost 10 bases, and 20 bases lay between the germline ends. This CDR3 contains 15 residues. CDR3 in DNA: TGTGCCAGCAGCTCAGCGGACGGCTTACTGCAACCCCAGCATTTT. Residues: CASSSADGLLQPQHF.

This clone was seen once. V gene TRBV7-6 combines with J gene TRBJ2-3; D is ambiguous. The CDR3 extends over 16 amino acids. Trimming shortened V by 1 base and J by 0 bases, and 11 bases separated the two germline ends. Germline values: CDR1 SGHVS, CDR2 FNYEAQ. The CDR3 sequence is CASSLDAAHSTDTQYF. The CDR3, as DNA: TGTGCCAGCAGCTTAGACGCAGCACATAGCACAGATACGCAGTATTTT.

On this clone itself: One end of the junction is discordant with germline, which a read error may explain. The CDR3: CASSQESEKLFF. CDR3 DNA: TGCGCCAGCAGCCAAGAGAGCGAAAAACTGTTTTTT. The V and J genes are TRBV7-2 and TRBJ1-4; unclear D gene. The CDR3 consists of 12 residues. CDR1 and CDR2 (germline): SGHTA, FQGNSA.

The chain combines TRBV27 with TRBJ2-7; a weak D match, TRBD1 (6 bases). CDR3 length: 16 amino acids. The V gene's germline CDR1 is MNHEY and CDR2 SMNVEV (reference sequence). The V end was cut by 2 bases, the J end by 4 bases, with 18 bases between. In nucleotides, the CDR3 is TGTGCCAGCAGTTTAGCCGGGACACGAGCTCCTTACGAGCAGTACTTC. This encodes CASSLAGTRAPYEQYF.

This clone was recorded a few times. This sequence joins TRBV6-1 and TRBJ1-5, with TRBD1 identical over 7 bases. The CDR3 has 15 residues. Germline V gives CDR1 MNHNS, CDR2 SASEGT. V gave up 2 bases and J gave up 5 bases; unmatched junction bases: 6. The CDR3 loop is CASSESRQGDQPQHF. The CDR3, as DNA: TGTGCCAGCAGTGAATCTCGGCAGGGGGATCAGCCCCAGCATTTT.

This clone was counted only a few times. The rearrangement links TRBV29-1 to TRBJ2-1, with TRBD1 as a possible D gene (5 bases). Germline-derived CDR1 and CDR2 are SQVTM and ANQGSEA. V was trimmed by 2 bases and J by 3 bases, leaving 11 bases between them. This CDR3 spans 14 amino acids. CDR3 loop: CSVETGSFYNEQFF. The CDR3 DNA is TGCAGCGTTGAAACAGGTTCCTTCTACAATGAGCAGTTCTTC.